This TCR beta chain was observed in a study of blood T cell repertoires in COVID-19. Across the study: The United States, Italy and Spain were the sources of the acute and convalescent COVID-19 samples. PBMCs, B-cell-depleted T cells, or T cells provided the cDNA or gDNA that made up the material.

The germline V gene encodes CDR1 SGHNT and CDR2 YYREEE (reference sequence). V lost 2 bases and J lost 0, with 12 bases in between. The CDR3 spans 17 residues. In the source study's methods: Reference gene primer amplification gave nucleated cell count estimates. TCRdb keeps only in-frame clones here, not all; method: immunoSEQ multiplex PCR. V, J and clone size are taken as reported in that table, and D and trimming were inferred from the DNA itself. Among around 190,000 clones listed, approximately 84% were seen once. The rearrangement joins TRBV5-4 to TRBJ1-6; no clear D gene. This TCR was sampled from a human donor in a cohort sampled during active COVID-19. Source material: peripheral blood. DNA for the CDR3: TGTGCCAGCAGCTTCAGGATAGGGAGCTCCTATAATTCACCCCTCCACTTT. Amino acids: CASSFRIGSSYNSPLHF.